One and the same sample provided the 23 T cell receptor beta chains below, sequenced in a study of T cells in Graves' hyperthyroidism and ophthalmopathy. From RNA transcripts, TCR beta CDR3 regions were amplified. HTBI primers were the set used in a first-round RT-PCR of the TCR CDR3. TCRdb recomputed calls from the multiplex PCR reads with MiXCR, one row per CDR3 protein. The table lists around 480,000 distinct CDR3 sequences, around an eighth of them singletons, with less than 20% in the top ten. The sequenced sample consisted of blood. The receptors derive from a woman aged 18-35 years with Graves' hyperthyroidism.

The gene calls are TRBV7-6 and TRBJ2-6; no clear D gene. The CDR3 runs to 15 residues. Trimming removed 10 bases from V and 0 bases from J, with 13 bases in between. Germline CDR1 SGHVS, CDR2 FNYEAQ. CDR3 sequence (DNA): TGTGCCACCTCCCCGGGCCCCTCTGGGGCCAACGTCCTGACTTTC. Translating gives CATSPGPSGANVLTF.

This clonotype was seen many times. The chain couples TRBV20-1 to TRBJ2-2; the D gene is possibly TRBD2 (6 bases). Germline CDR1 and CDR2: DFQATT and SNEGSKA (reference sequence). V was shortened by 6 bases and J by 4 bases, with 18 bases between the two germline ends. The CDR3 totals 15 residues. The CDR3 here is CSALPGGGLTGELFF. The CDR3 DNA follows: TGCAGTGCCCTCCCGGGCGGAGGGCTCACCGGGGAGCTGTTTTTT.

This clonotype occurred many times. A read error may produce the germline difference seen at one junction end. The chain combines TRBV27 with TRBJ2-1; D gene ambiguous. Germline assignment: CDR1 MNHEY and CDR2 SMNVEV (reference sequence). The CDR3 totals 15 residues. CDR3 sequence: CATSWSLGPYNEQFF. The CDR3 DNA follows: TGTGCCACCAGTTGGAGCCTAGGCCCCTACAATGAGCAGTTCTTC.

The table lists this clonotype with many counts. The genes are TRBV20-1 and TRBJ1-2; 7 positions match TRBD1. Germline V gene sequence: CDR1 DFQATT, CDR2 SNEGSKA (reference sequence). Trimming cost V 5 bases and J 3 bases; bases outside gene matches: 6. The CDR3 has 13 amino acids. CDR3 nucleotides: TGCAGTGCTGGTACAGGGGAGGACTATGGCTACACCTTC. This sequence encodes CSAGTGEDYGYTF.

This clonotype showed up many times. This chain links TRBV20-1 with TRBJ2-3; a weak D match, TRBD2 (6 bases). Per the germline V gene, CDR1 is DFQATT and CDR2 is SNEGSKA (reference sequence). This CDR3 has 14 residues. V lost 6 bases, J lost 4 bases, and 17 bases lay in between. In DNA form, the CDR3 reads TGCAGTGCCAGCGGAGGGCGCCCCGCAGATACGCAGTATTTT. This translates into CSASGGRPADTQYF.

This clonotype came up a few times. The chain is built from TRBV9 and TRBJ1-4; TRBD1 might be the D (6 bases). V was clipped by 6 bases and J by 5 bases, with 17 bases between them. The CDR3 consists of 15 residues. From germline, CDR1 is SGDLS and CDR2 YYNGEE. CDR3 DNA: TGTGCCAGCACCCCCGGGGGGCTGAGGAATGAAAAACTGTTTTTT. It translates to CASTPGGLRNEKLFF.

Details on this clonotype: A read error may be the cause here, since a much bigger clone is one base away. CDR3 DNA sequence: TGTGCCGGCAGTTCGGGACAGAGCACCGGGGAGCTGTTTTTT. Translation: CAGSSGQSTGELFF. The J gene is TRBJ2-2, the V gene TRBV12-3 or TRBV12-4, with 7 bases aligning to TRBD1. The CDR3 is 14 residues long.

The chain uses TRBV30 and TRBJ2-1; D possibly matches TRBD1 or TRBD2 (5 bases each). Trimming pared 8 bases from V and 3 bases from J, leaving 5 bases between. Germline V gene lookup returns CDR1 GTSNPN and CDR2 SVGIG (reference sequence). CDR3 length equals 10 residues. For the CDR3, the DNA is TGTGCCGGGGGCTACAATGAGCAGTTCTTC. It is translated as CAGGYNEQFF.

This clonotype was seen ten or more times. The chain carries TRBV9 and TRBJ1-3; D unresolved. The CDR3 is 13 residues long. Germline V gene lookup returns CDR1 SGDLS and CDR2 YYNGEE. V lost 2 bases, J lost 1 base, and 4 bases lay in between. This CDR3 reads CASSVDSGNTIYF. The CDR3 bases are TGTGCCAGCAGCGTGGATTCTGGAAACACCATATATTTT.

Many counts were recorded for this clonotype. V gene TRBV6-2 or TRBV6-3 combines with J gene TRBJ2-1; a weak D match, TRBD1 (5 bases). In germline, CDR1 is MNHEY, CDR2 SVGEGT. The V gene lost 6 bases and the J gene lost 0 bases, with 15 bases spanning the gap. The CDR3 runs to 16 residues. The CDR3 DNA sequence: TGTGCCAGCAGACTCTCGACGACAGACTCCTACAATGAGCAGTTCTTC. Its translation is CASRLSTTDSYNEQFF.

This clonotype was seen repeatedly, ten times or more. This chain connects TRBV5-6 to TRBJ2-2; D call uncertain. Trimming removed 0 bases at V and 5 bases at J, with 14 bases between. CDR3 length: 16 amino acids. In germline, CDR1 is SGHDT, CDR2 YYEEEE. Written as DNA, the CDR3 is TGTGCCAGCAGCTTGGCCGTGAGCTCAGGAACCGGGGAGCTGTTTTTT. Its translation: CASSLAVSSGTGELFF. Full variable domain (remainder filled in from reference TRBV5-6 and TRBJ2-2): DAGVTQSPTHLIKTRGQQVTLRCSPKSGHDTVSWYQQALGQGPQFIFQYYEEEERQRGNFPDRFSGHQFPNYSSELNVNALLLGDSALYLCASSLAVSSGTGELFFGEGSRLTVL.

The chain uses TRBV12-3 or TRBV12-4 and TRBJ2-5; 11 bases are a match to TRBD2. The V segment lost 6 bases and the J segment 6 bases; nucleotides outside the gene matches: 12. The CDR3 is 16 residues long. In DNA, the CDR3 is TGTGCCAGCAGAATAGCGGGAGGGAAAGGCGAAAAGACCCAGTACTTC. The encoded protein is CASRIAGGKGEKTQYF.

The rearrangement uses TRBV19 and TRBJ2-3; the D gene is possibly TRBD1 (6 bases). Deletions cut 10 bases from V and 5 bases from J, with 22 bases between. Germline CDR1 is LNHDA and CDR2 is SQIVND (reference sequence). The CDR3 totals 15 residues. The CDR3 protein is CATWKGQGRGDTQYF. The CDR3 DNA is TGTGCCACCTGGAAGGGGCAGGGGCGTGGAGATACGCAGTATTTT.

The rearrangement links TRBV19 to TRBJ2-1, with 12 bases fitting TRBD1. J gave up 7 bases and V 6 bases, and 7 bases lay outside the gene matches. The germline gives CDR1 LNHDA, CDR2 SQIVND (reference sequence). The CDR3 spans 15 residues. The CDR3 sequence: CASSRPGQGANEQFF. The CDR3 bases are TGTGCCAGTAGCCGACCGGGACAGGGGGCGAATGAGCAGTTCTTC.

The table lists this clonotype with many counts. This chain joins TRBV11-2 and TRBJ2-3, with D unresolved. Germline CDR1 SGHAT, CDR2 FQNNGV. Trimming took 6 bases from V and 2 from J, leaving 12 bases between them. CDR3 length equals 14 residues. In nucleotides, the CDR3 is TGTGCCAGCAGTCCAAGATACTACACAGATACGCAGTATTTT. This translates into CASSPRYYTDTQYF.

This clonotype occurred many times. The chain is built from TRBV12-3 or TRBV12-4 and TRBJ2-2; possible D gene TRBD2, 5 bases. The CDR3 sequence is 15 residues long. Trimming left V 6 bases short and J 3 bases short, with 14 bases between. The CDR3 coding sequence is TGTGCCAGCAGATTTACTAGTTCCCACACCGGGGAGCTGTTTTTT. It specifies CASRFTSSHTGELFF.

This chain joins TRBV7-3 and TRBJ1-1; D remains ambiguous. Germline V lookup: CDR1 SGHTA, CDR2 FQGTGA. This CDR3 comprises 14 residues. Deletions cut 2 bases from V and 4 bases from J, with 11 bases between. The CDR3 protein is CASSLANSGTEAFF. The DNA for the CDR3 is TGTGCCAGCAGCTTAGCCAATAGCGGCACTGAAGCTTTCTTT. Drawing the rest from reference TRBV7-3 and TRBJ1-1, the complete variable domain is GAGVSQTPSNKVTEKGKYVELRCDPISGHTALYWYRQSLGQGPEFLIYFQGTGAADDSGLPNDRFFAVRPEGSVSTLKIQRTERGDSAVYLCASSLANSGTEAFFGQGTRLTVV.

This clonotype came up many times. The genes are TRBV2 and TRBJ1-2; tentatively, D is TRBD1 (5 bases). Per the germline V gene, CDR1 is SNHLY and CDR2 is FYNNEI. The germline V and J ends were trimmed by 6 bases and 8 bases, with 16 bases remaining between them. This CDR3 comprises 13 residues. The CDR3 DNA follows: TGTGCCAGCAGGCGCCCGGGACTTGAAGGCTACACCTTC. It codes for CASRRPGLEGYTF. Full variable domain (remainder filled in from reference TRBV2 and TRBJ1-2): EPEVTQTPSHQVTQMGQEVILRCVPISNHLYFYWYRQILGQKVEFLVSFYNNEISEKSEIFDDQFSVERPDGSNFTLKIRSTKLEDSAMYFCASRRPGLEGYTFGSGTRLTVV.

As to this clonotype: With a much larger clone just one base away, this may be a read error. The V gene is TRBV7-9, the J gene TRBJ2-3; D might be TRBD1 or TRBD2, each matching 6 bases. The CDR3 covers 13 residues. In germline, CDR1 is SEHNR, CDR2 FQNEAQ (reference sequence). The CDR3 bases are TGTGCCAGCAGGCCCGGGGGCACAGATACGCAGTGTTTT. Protein: CASRPGGTDTQCF.

This clonotype was found once. This chain connects TRBV5-6 to TRBJ1-2; TRBD1 agrees at 8 bases. V shed 5 bases and J 4 bases; nucleotides not matched to a gene: 7. Germline CDR1 is SGHDT and CDR2 is YYEEEE. This CDR3 has 14 residues. CDR3 nucleotide sequence: TGTGCCAGCAGACTCCCCGGGACAGGCTATGGCTACACCTTC. Translating it yields CASRLPGTGYGYTF. The complete variable domain, with remaining parts taken from reference TRBV5-6 and TRBJ1-2, reads DAGVTQSPTHLIKTRGQQVTLRCSPKSGHDTVSWYQQALGQGPQFIFQYYEEEERQRGNFPDRFSGHQFPNYSSELNVNALLLGDSALYLCASRLPGTGYGYTFGSGTRLTVV.

Many counts were recorded for this clonotype. The CDR3 loop is CASKRLAGGIEQFF. CDR3 nucleotides: TGTGCCAGCAAGAGACTAGCGGGAGGGATTGAGCAGTTCTTC. This chain connects TRBV12-3 or TRBV12-4 to TRBJ2-1; 14 nucleotides match TRBD2. With 7 bases clipped from V and 9 bases from J, the junction kept 5 bases outside the gene matches. The CDR3 spans 14 residues.

On this clonotype: The junction does not match germline at one end; this may be a read error. The chain combines TRBV5-1 with TRBJ2-1, with TRBD2 matching 10 bases. Looked up from germline, CDR1 is SGHRS and CDR2 is YFSETQ. This CDR3 is built from 16 residues. The CDR3, as DNA: TGCACCAGCATGACTAGCGGGCTCATAAGCGGTAATGAGCAGTTCTTC. Translating gives CTSMTSGLISGNEQFF.

This clonotype was observed at least ten times. The rearrangement uses TRBV29-1 and TRBJ2-2; 13 bases match TRBD2. V shed 7 bases and J 5 bases; nucleotides not matched to a gene: 7. The length of the CDR3 is 15 residues. Germline CDR1 reads SQVTM; CDR2 reads ANQGSEA. The chain's CDR3 is CSATSGRANTGELFF. The CDR3, as DNA: TGCAGCGCAACTAGCGGGAGGGCTAATACCGGGGAGCTGTTTTTT.